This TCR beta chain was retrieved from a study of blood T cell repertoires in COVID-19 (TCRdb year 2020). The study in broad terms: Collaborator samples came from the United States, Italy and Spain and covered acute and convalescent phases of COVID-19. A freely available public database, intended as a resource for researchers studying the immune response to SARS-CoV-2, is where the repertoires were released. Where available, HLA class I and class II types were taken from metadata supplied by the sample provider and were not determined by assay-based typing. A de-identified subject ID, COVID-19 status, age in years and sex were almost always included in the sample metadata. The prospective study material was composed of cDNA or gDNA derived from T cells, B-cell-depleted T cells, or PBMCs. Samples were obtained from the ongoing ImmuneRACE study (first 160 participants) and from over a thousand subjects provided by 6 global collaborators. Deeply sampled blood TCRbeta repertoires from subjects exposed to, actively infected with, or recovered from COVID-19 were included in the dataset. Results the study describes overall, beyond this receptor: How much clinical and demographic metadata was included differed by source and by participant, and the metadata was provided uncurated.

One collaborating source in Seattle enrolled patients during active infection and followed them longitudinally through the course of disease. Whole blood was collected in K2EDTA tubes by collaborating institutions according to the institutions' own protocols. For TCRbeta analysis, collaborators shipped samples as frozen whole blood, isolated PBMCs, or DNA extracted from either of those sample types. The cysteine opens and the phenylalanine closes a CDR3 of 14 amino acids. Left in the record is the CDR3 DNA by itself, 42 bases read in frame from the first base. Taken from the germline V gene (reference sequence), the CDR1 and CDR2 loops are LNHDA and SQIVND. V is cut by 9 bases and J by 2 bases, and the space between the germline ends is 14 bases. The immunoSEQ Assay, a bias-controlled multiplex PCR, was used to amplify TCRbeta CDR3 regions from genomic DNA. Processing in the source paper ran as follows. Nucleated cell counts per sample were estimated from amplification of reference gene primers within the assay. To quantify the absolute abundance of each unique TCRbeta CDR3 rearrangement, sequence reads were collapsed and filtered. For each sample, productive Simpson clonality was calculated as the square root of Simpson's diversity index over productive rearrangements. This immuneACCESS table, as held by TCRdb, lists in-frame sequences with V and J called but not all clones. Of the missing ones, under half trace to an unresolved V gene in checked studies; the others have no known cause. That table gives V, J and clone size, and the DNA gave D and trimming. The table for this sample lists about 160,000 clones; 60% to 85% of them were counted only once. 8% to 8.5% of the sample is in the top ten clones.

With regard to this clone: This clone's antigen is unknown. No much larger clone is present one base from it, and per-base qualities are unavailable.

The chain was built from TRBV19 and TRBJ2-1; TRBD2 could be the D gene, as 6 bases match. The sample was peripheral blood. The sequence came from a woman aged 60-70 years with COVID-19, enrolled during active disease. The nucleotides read TGTGCCAGCCGCCTTGGAGGGGCCTACAATGAGCAGTTCTTC. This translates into CASRLGGAYNEQFF.